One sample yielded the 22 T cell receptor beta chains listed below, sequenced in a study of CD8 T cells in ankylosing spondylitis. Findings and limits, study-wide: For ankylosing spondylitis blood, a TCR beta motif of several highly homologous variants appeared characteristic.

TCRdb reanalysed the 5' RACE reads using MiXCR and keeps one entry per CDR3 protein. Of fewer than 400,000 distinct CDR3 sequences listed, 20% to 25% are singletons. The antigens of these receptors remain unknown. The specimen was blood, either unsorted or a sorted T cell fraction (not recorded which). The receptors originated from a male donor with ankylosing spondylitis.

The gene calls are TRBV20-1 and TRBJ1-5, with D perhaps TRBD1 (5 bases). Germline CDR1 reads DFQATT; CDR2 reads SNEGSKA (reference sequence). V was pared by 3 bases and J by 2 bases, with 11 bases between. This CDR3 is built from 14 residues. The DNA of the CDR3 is TGCAGTGCTAGCGGAGGGACGGGCAATCAGCCCCAGCATTTT. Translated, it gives CSASGGTGNQPQHF.

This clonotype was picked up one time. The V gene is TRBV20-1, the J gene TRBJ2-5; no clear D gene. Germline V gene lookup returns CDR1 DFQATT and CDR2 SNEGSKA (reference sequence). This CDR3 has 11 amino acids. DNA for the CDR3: TGCTGTGTCGGAGTAGATGAGACCCAGTACTTC. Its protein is CCVGVDETQYF.

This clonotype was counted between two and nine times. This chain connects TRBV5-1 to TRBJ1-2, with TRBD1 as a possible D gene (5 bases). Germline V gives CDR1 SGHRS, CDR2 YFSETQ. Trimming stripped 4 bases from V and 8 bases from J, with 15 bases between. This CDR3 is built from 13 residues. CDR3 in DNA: TGCGCCAGCAGCGACCAGGGACGTCGGGGCTACACCTTC. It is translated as CASSDQGRRGYTF.

CDR3 sequence (DNA): TGTGCCAGCAGCTTAGTTGGGGTCTTGGGCACTGAAGCTTTCTTT. Translating gives CASSLVGVLGTEAFF. This rearrangement joins TRBV7-3 to TRBJ1-1; D remains ambiguous. V gave up 2 bases and J gave up 4 bases, with 14 bases separating them. The CDR3 is 15 residues long. Germline loops: CDR1 SGHTA, CDR2 FQGTGA.

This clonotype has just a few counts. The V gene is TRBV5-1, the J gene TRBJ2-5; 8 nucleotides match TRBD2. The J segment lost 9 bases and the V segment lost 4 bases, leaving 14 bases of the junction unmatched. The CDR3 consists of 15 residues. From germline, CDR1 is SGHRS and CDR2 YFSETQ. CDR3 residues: CASSETGTRERAQYF. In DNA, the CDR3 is TGCGCCAGCAGCGAAACCGGGACTAGGGAGAGGGCCCAGTACTTC. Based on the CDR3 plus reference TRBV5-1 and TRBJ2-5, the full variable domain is KAGVTQTPRYLIKTRGQQVTLSCSPISGHRSVSWYQQTPGQGLQFLFEYFSETQRNKGNFPGRFSGRQFSNSRSEMNVSTLELGDSALYLCASSETGTRERAQYFGPGTRLLVL.

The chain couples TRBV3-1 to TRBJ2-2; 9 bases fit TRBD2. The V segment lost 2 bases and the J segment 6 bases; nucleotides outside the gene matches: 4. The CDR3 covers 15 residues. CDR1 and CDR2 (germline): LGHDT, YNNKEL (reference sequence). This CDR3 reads CASSQIAGAAGELFF. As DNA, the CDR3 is TGTGCCAGCAGCCAAATAGCGGGAGCGGCCGGGGAGCTGTTTTTT.

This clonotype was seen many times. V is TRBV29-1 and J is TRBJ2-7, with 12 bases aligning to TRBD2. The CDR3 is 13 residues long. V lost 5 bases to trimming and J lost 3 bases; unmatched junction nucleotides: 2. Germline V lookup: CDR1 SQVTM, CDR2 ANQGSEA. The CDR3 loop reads CSVQLAGGYEQYF. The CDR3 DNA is TGCAGCGTTCAACTAGCGGGAGGCTACGAGCAGTACTTC.

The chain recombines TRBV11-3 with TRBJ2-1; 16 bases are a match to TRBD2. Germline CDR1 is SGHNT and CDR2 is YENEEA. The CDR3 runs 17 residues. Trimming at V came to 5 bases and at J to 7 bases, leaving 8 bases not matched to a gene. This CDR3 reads CASSQGTSGRAGNEQFF. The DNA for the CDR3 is TGTGCCAGCAGCCAAGGGACTAGCGGGAGGGCGGGGAATGAGCAGTTCTTC.

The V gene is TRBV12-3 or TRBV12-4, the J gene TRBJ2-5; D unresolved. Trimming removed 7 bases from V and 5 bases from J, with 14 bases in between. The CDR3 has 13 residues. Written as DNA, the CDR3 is TGTGCCAGCACCTTGGGTGGTTCGGAGACCCAGTACTTC. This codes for CASTLGGSETQYF.

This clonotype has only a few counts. The CDR3: CASSQEFQREQFF. The CDR3 DNA reads as TGCGCCAGCAGCCAAGAGTTTCAGCGAGAGCAGTTCTTC. The rearrangement uses TRBV4-3 and TRBJ2-1; D not certain. The CDR3 covers 13 residues. Looked up from germline, CDR1 is LGHNA and CDR2 is YSLEER. The V and J ends lost 0 bases and 10 bases respectively, with 10 bases between them.

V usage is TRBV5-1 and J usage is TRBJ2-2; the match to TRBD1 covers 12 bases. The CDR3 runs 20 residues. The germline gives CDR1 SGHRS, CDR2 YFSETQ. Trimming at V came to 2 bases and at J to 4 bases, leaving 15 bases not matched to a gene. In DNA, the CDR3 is TGCGCCAGCAGCTTTCCGGGACAGGGGGCCACCAACCACCGCACCGGGGAGCTGTTTTTT. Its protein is CASSFPGQGATNHRTGELFF.

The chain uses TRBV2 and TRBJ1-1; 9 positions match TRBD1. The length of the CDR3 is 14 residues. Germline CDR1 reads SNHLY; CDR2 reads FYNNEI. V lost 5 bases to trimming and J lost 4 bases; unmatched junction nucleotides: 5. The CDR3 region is CASSRDRAGTEAFF. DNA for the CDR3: TGTGCCAGCAGTCGGGACAGGGCAGGCACTGAAGCTTTCTTT.

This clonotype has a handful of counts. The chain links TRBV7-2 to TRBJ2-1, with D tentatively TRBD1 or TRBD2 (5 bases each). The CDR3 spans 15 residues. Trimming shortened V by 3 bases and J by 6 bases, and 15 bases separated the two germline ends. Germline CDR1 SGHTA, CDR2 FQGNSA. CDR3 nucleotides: TGTGCCAGCAGCTTGAGCAGGGATCGGGGCAATGAGCAGTTCTTC. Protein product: CASSLSRDRGNEQFF.

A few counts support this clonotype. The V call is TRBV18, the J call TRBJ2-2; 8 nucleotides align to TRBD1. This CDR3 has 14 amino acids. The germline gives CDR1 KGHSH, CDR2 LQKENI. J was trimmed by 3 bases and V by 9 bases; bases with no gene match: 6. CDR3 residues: CASADRGDTGELFF. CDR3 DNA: TGTGCCAGTGCTGACAGGGGCGACACCGGGGAGCTGTTTTTT.

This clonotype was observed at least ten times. The CDR3 is CASSGAYEQYF. The CDR3 DNA reads TGTGCCAGCAGTGGAGCCTACGAGCAGTACTTC. The chain is built from TRBV25-1 and TRBJ2-7; D gene unclear. The germline V and J ends were trimmed by 4 bases and 2 bases, with 3 bases remaining between them. The CDR3 runs to 11 residues. The germline gives CDR1 MGHDK, CDR2 SYGVNS.

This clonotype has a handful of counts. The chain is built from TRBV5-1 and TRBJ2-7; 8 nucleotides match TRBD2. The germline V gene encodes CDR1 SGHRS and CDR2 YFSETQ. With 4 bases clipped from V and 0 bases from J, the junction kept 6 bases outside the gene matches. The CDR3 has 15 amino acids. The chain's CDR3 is CASSNTGTSSYEQYF. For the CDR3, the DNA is TGCGCCAGCAGCAATACCGGGACTAGCTCCTACGAGCAGTACTTC.

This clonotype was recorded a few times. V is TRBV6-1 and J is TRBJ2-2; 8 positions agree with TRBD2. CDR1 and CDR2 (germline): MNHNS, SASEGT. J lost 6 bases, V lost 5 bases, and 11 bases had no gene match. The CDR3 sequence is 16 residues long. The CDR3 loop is CASSRLQREIPGELFF. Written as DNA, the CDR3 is TGTGCCAGCAGTAGACTTCAGCGGGAGATCCCCGGGGAGCTGTTTTTT.

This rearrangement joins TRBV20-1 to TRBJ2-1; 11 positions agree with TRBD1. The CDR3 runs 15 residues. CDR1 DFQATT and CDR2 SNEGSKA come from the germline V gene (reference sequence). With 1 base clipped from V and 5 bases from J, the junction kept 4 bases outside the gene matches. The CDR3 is CSARGGTGGNNEQFF. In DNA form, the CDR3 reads TGCAGTGCTAGAGGAGGGACAGGGGGGAACAATGAGCAGTTCTTC.

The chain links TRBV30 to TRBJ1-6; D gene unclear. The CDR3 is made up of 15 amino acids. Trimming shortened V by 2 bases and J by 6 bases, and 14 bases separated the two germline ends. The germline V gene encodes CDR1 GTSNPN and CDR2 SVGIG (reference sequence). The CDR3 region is CAWSSSGPPNSPLHF. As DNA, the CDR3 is TGTGCCTGGAGTTCCTCCGGCCCCCCTAATTCACCCCTCCACTTT.

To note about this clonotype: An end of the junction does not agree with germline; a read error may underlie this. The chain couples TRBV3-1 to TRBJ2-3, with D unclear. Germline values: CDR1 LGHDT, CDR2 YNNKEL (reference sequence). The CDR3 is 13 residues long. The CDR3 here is CARSQVASGTQYF. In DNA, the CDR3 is TGTGCCAGGAGCCAAGTGGCCTCGGGTACGCAGTATTTT.

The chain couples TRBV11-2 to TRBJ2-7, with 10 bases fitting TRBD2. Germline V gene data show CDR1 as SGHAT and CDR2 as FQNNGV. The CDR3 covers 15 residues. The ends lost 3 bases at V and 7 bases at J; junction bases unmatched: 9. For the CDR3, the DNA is TGTGCCAGCAGCTTGGGGGCTAGCGGGAGTGCTGAGCAGTACTTC. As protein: CASSLGASGSAEQYF.

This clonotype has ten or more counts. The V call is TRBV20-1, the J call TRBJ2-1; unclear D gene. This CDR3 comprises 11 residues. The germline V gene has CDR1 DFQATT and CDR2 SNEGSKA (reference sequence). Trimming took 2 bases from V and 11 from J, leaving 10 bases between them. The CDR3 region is CSARPAVQQFF. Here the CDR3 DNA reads TGCAGTGCTAGACCGGCGGTCCAGCAGTTCTTC.